These 21 T cell receptor beta chains were sequenced from one sample in a study of T-cell reconstitution after alpha-beta-depleted transplantation in children. Unique molecular identifiers were incorporated into the prepared TCRbeta library. MiXCR, run by TCRdb on the PCR reads, gives a single entry per CDR3 protein. The data hold roughly 190,000 distinct CDR3 sequences, with more than 14% observed a single time. Sequences were derived from PBMCs from the stem cell graft donor, sampled from the stem cell graft. The receptors stem from a human donor who donated a stem cell graft to a child with acute lymphoblastic leukemia.

The CDR3 here is CASSPSNEKLFF. For the CDR3, the DNA is TGTGCCAGCAGCCCCTCTAATGAAAAACTGTTTTTT. The V gene is TRBV7-9, the J gene TRBJ1-4; D remains unclear. The germline gives CDR1 SEHNR, CDR2 FQNEAQ (reference sequence). The V and J ends lost 5 bases and 3 bases respectively, with 4 bases between them. The CDR3 has 12 amino acids. Full variable domain (outside the CDR3, taken from reference TRBV7-9 and TRBJ1-4): DTGVSQNPRHKITKRGQNVTFRCDPISEHNRLYWYRQTLGQGPEFLTYFQNEAQLEKSRLLSDRFSAERPKGSFSTLEIQRTEQGDSAMYLCASSPSNEKLFFGSGTQLSVL.

This clonotype was seen more than once but under ten times. V usage is TRBV20-1 and J usage is TRBJ2-1, with 8 positions matching TRBD2. Germline V gene sequence: CDR1 DFQATT, CDR2 SNEGSKA (reference sequence). The V gene end was trimmed by 0 bases and the J gene end by 4 bases; junction bases not matched to a gene: 2. The CDR3 is 14 residues long. Written as DNA, the CDR3 is TGCAGTGCTAGAGATAGCGGGAAGTACAATGAGCAGTTCTTC. Encoded protein: CSARDSGKYNEQFF.

This clonotype was counted at least ten times. The chain employs TRBV28 and TRBJ1-5, with TRBD1 as a possible D gene (5 bases). V was cut by 10 bases and J by 0 bases, with 19 bases left in between. The CDR3 covers 16 residues. Germline values: CDR1 MDHEN, CDR2 SYDVKM. The chain's CDR3 is CATNRRKTASNQPQHF. The CDR3 DNA follows: TGTGCCACGAACCGGCGAAAGACAGCTAGCAATCAGCCCCAGCATTTT. The full variable domain, in which reference TRBV28 and TRBJ1-5 provide the parts outside the CDR3, is DVKVTQSSRYLVKRTGEKVFLECVQDMDHENMFWYRQDPGLGLRLIYFSYDVKMKEKGDIPEGYSVSREKKERFSLILESASTNQTSMYLCATNRRKTASNQPQHFGDGTRLSIL.

The chain couples TRBV7-9 to TRBJ2-7, with 7 bases that match TRBD1. The CDR3 length is 14 residues. Germline assignment: CDR1 SEHNR and CDR2 FQNEAQ (reference sequence). The junction had 8 bases not matched to a gene; V was cut back by 4 bases and J by 5 bases. This CDR3 reads CASSSPDRKDEQYF. CDR3 bases: TGTGCCAGCAGCTCACCGGACAGGAAAGACGAGCAGTACTTC. Full variable domain (remainder filled in from reference TRBV7-9 and TRBJ2-7): DTGVSQNPRHKITKRGQNVTFRCDPISEHNRLYWYRQTLGQGPEFLTYFQNEAQLEKSRLLSDRFSAERPKGSFSTLEIQRTEQGDSAMYLCASSSPDRKDEQYFGPGTRLTVT.

This clonotype has a handful of counts. This chain links TRBV27 with TRBJ1-5; D might be TRBD1 (5 bases). The V gene's germline CDR1 is MNHEY and CDR2 SMNVEV (reference sequence). The CDR3 is 16 amino acids. Trimming took off 0 bases at V and 6 bases at J, with 15 bases between the two ends. The CDR3 region is CASSLSTPGGGQPQHF. CDR3 in DNA: TGTGCCAGCAGTTTATCGACTCCGGGGGGGGGTCAGCCCCAGCATTTT.

V is TRBV11-1 and J is TRBJ2-5, with TRBD2 matching over 15 bases. Germline CDR1 is SGHAT and CDR2 is FQDESV (reference sequence). The junction had 11 bases not matched to a gene; V was cut back by 6 bases and J by 3 bases. The length of the CDR3 is 18 residues. CDR3 DNA: TGTGCCAGCAGACCGGGACTAGCGGGAGGACCGAAGAAAGAGACCCAGTACTTC. Translated: CASRPGLAGGPKKETQYF.

The sample holds many counts of this clonotype. This chain joins TRBV4-1 and TRBJ2-7, with unresolved D. This CDR3 contains 15 residues. Germline V gene data show CDR1 as MGHRA and CDR2 as YSYEKL. V was trimmed by 1 base and J by 3 bases, leaving 13 bases between them. The CDR3: CASSQGDFEGYEQYF. DNA of the CDR3: TGCGCCAGCAGCCAAGGGGATTTCGAAGGCTACGAGCAGTACTTC.

This clonotype has at least ten counts. The rearrangement links TRBV29-1 to TRBJ2-1, with D possibly being TRBD2 (6 bases). Germline loops: CDR1 SQVTM, CDR2 ANQGSEA. Trimming pared 3 bases from V and 6 bases from J, leaving 15 bases between. This CDR3 is 14 amino acids long. CDR3 protein: CSVEAREGLNEQFF. The CDR3 DNA reads TGCAGCGTTGAGGCTAGAGAGGGACTCAATGAGCAGTTCTTC.

This clonotype has at least ten counts. The J gene is TRBJ2-3, the V gene TRBV4-1, with 7 nucleotides matching TRBD2. J lost 0 bases, V lost 0 bases, and 6 bases had no gene match. This CDR3 comprises 17 residues. From germline, CDR1 is MGHRA and CDR2 YSYEKL. The CDR3 here is CASSQDVGTISTDTQYF. CDR3 in DNA: TGCGCCAGCAGCCAAGATGTCGGGACTATCAGCACAGATACGCAGTATTTT.

This clonotype was detected only a few times. DNA of the CDR3: TGCAGTGCTATTCCCGGACAGGGTGGAACAGATACGCAGTATTTT. It specifies CSAIPGQGGTDTQYF. V is TRBV20-1 and J is TRBJ2-3; 8 bases agree with TRBD1. J gave up 3 bases and V 4 bases, and 9 bases lay outside the gene matches. Per germline, CDR1 DFQATT and CDR2 SNEGSKA (reference sequence). This CDR3 comprises 15 residues.

This clonotype was seen repeatedly, ten times or more. The rearrangement joins TRBV19 to TRBJ2-1; unclear D gene. The germline V gene has CDR1 LNHDA and CDR2 SQIVND (reference sequence). V lost 3 bases and J lost 7, with 16 bases in between. The CDR3 consists of 15 residues. The CDR3: CASSMARILENEQFF. The DNA of the CDR3 is TGTGCCAGTAGTATGGCCAGGATTCTGGAGAATGAGCAGTTCTTC.

For this clonotype: This may be a read error: a much more frequent sequence differs by one nucleotide. This sequence joins TRBV15 and TRBJ2-5, with D perhaps matching TRBD1 (5 bases). Germline V lookup: CDR1 LNHNV, CDR2 YYDKDF (reference sequence). This CDR3 is 17 amino acids long. The CDR3 here is CATSRAKDTTYHETQYF. The CDR3 nucleotides read TGTGCCACCAGCAGGGCCAAGGACACGACCTACCACGAGACCCAGTACTTC.

This clonotype was counted between two and nine times. The CDR3 DNA sequence: TGCGCCAGCAGTACACAGTTCGATAATGAAAAACTGTTTTTT. This translates into CASSTQFDNEKLFF. This chain joins TRBV5-1 and TRBJ1-4; D is undetermined. The V and J ends lost 5 bases and 4 bases respectively, with 12 bases between them. Germline assignment: CDR1 SGHRS and CDR2 YFSETQ. The CDR3 sequence is 14 residues long.

Many counts were recorded for this clonotype. The V call is TRBV20-1, the J call TRBJ2-7, with D tentatively TRBD2 (5 bases). Germline V gene data show CDR1 as DFQATT and CDR2 as SNEGSKA (reference sequence). The CDR3 runs 14 residues. The V end was cut by 4 bases, the J end by 0 bases, with 13 bases between. The CDR3 sequence: CSAMYGLSSYEQYF. As DNA, the CDR3 is TGCAGTGCTATGTACGGACTGAGCTCCTACGAGCAGTACTTC.

Concerning this clonotype itself: This sequence may be a read error, since a much larger clone differs from it by one base. The V and J genes are TRBV5-1 and TRBJ2-5; D gene unclear. Germline V CDR1 and CDR2: SGHRS, YFSETQ. The CDR3 consists of 13 residues. In DNA form, the CDR3 reads TGCGCCAGCAGCGTAAATAGTCAAGAGGCCCAGTACTTC. It is translated as CASSVNSQEAQYF.

Note on this clonotype: A much larger clone differs from this one at a single base, so this may be a read error. The rearrangement links TRBV5-6 to TRBJ1-1; the D gene is possibly TRBD1 (5 bases). Germline lookup yields CDR1 SGHDT and CDR2 YYEEEE. Trimming removed 6 bases from V and 1 base from J, with 16 bases in between. The CDR3 totals 15 residues. CDR3 amino acids: CASTLRGVENTEAFF. The CDR3 nucleotides are TGTGCCAGCACCCTCCGGGGGGTGGAGAACACTGAAGCTTTCTTT.

This clonotype has a count of ten or more. V usage is TRBV11-2 and J usage is TRBJ2-2; a possible D gene is TRBD2 (7 bases). V shed 7 bases and J shed 0 bases, with 15 bases lying between them. The CDR3 extends over 16 amino acids. CDR1 is SGHAT, CDR2 FQNNGV, per germline. The CDR3 region is CASTVRGAANTGELFF. The DNA for the CDR3 is TGTGCCAGCACAGTCCGGGGGGCCGCGAACACCGGGGAGCTGTTTTTT.

This clonotype was observed many times. The CDR3, as DNA: TGTGCCAGCAGTGCCCCACTCAGCTCTGGAAACACCATATATTTT. It codes for CASSAPLSSGNTIYF. The chain recombines TRBV25-1 with TRBJ1-3, with D unresolved. This CDR3 has 15 residues. Per germline, CDR1 MGHDK and CDR2 SYGVNS. V lost 4 bases, J lost 0 bases, and 10 bases lay in between.

This clonotype was counted ten times or more. The rearrangement links TRBV10-3 to TRBJ2-7; 14 bases are shared with TRBD2. The V and J ends lost 6 bases and 3 bases, in that order; junction bases with no gene match: 1. From germline, CDR1 is ENHRY and CDR2 SYGVKD. The CDR3 runs to 14 residues. CDR3 in amino acids: CAISGTSGSYEQYF. CDR3 bases: TGTGCCATCAGCGGGACTAGCGGGAGCTACGAGCAGTACTTC.

This clonotype was seen only a few times. This chain links TRBV6-1 with TRBJ1-2; maybe TRBD1 (6 bases). Germline V lookup: CDR1 MNHNS, CDR2 SASEGT. V lost 4 bases and J lost 9, with 21 bases in between. This CDR3 is built from 15 residues. CDR3 protein: CASSAGGIGIYSYTF. The DNA of the CDR3 is TGTGCCAGCAGTGCCGGGGGCATCGGAATTTACAGCTACACCTTC.

At least ten counts were recorded for this clonotype. The chain joins TRBV7-9 to TRBJ1-1, with 9 bases matching TRBD1. Looked up from germline, CDR1 is SEHNR and CDR2 is FQNEAQ (reference sequence). The CDR3 covers 16 residues. V dropped 5 bases and J dropped 3; count of bases not matched to a gene: 10. As DNA, the CDR3 is TGTGCCAGCAGCCCGACATACAGGGGGCTCGACACTGAAGCTTTCTTT. Translated: CASSPTYRGLDTEAFF.